These T cell receptor beta chains were read from a single sample in a study of blood T cell repertoires in COVID-19. TCRdb's copy holds only in-frame clones and misses some; the assay was immunoSEQ multiplex PCR. The data hold more than 40,000 clones, with around nine tenths observed a single time. Sequenced material: peripheral blood. These receptors all stem from a man aged 60-69 years with acute or convalescent COVID-19. Each CDR3 is given with its conserved first and last residue.

j_call v_call cdr3_aa
TRBJ1-4 TRBV27 CASTKEGDRGEKLFF
TRBJ1-6 TRBV4-3 CASSQGSISYNSPLHF
TRBJ1-5 TRBV30 CAWSVRDSFNQPQHF
TRBJ2-1 TRBV7-8 CASSLAIRGGLDEQFF
TRBJ2-1 TRBV19 CASSRPERPGEQFF
TRBJ1-1 TRBV30 CAWSGLGGAEAFF
TRBJ1-1 TRBV19 CASSRQLLNTEAFF
TRBJ1-2 TRBV6-5 CASSSRSRDGYTF
TRBJ2-1 TRBV12-2 CASRFRLAGLSSYNEQFF
TRBJ1-1 TRBV18 CASSQGAGNTEAFF
TRBJ2-1 TRBV5-5 CASSSRGSVSSYNEQFF
TRBJ1-2 TRBV5-1 CASSLAQQGILGYTF
TRBJ1-1 TRBV9 CASSVRGANTEAFF
TRBJ2-7 TRBV5-6 CASSLDQGAIYEQYF
TRBJ1-2 TRBV16 CASSQSAAAIYGYTF
TRBJ1-2 TRBV9 CASSVVGQGDYTF
TRBJ2-5 TRBV19 CASSFSGGGETQYF
TRBJ1-3 TRBV2 CASFLTDDRDVEGNTIYF
TRBJ1-2 TRBV7-2 CASSSAGRNYGYTF
TRBJ1-2 TRBV21-1 CASSNGNGGVVDYGYTF
TRBJ2-3 TRBV4-1 CASSPIAGGHPDTQYF
TRBJ1-4 TRBV27 CASTWSGGEFSEKLFF
TRBJ2-5 TRBV9 CASSVVWGGQETQYF
TRBJ1-2 TRBV19 CASSPSWGQGAGGYTF
TRBJ1-6 TRBV12-3/TRBV12-4 CASCGSYNSPLHF
TRBJ1-5 TRBV11-2 CASTSAGQSKGYSNQPQHF
TRBJ2-7 TRBV15 CATSRDGTGGNEQYF
TRBJ2-7 TRBV5-1 CASSSWDRGTYEQYF
TRBJ1-1 TRBV6-5 CASSSPRQGSAEAFF
TRBJ1-5 TRBV19 CASSIDLGGFNNQPQHF
TRBJ1-6 TRBV2 CASSEGEGRSPLHF
TRBJ1-3 TRBV5-5 CASSSYRGTSGNTIYF
TRBJ2-2 TRBV6-6 CASSPSGWVGYTGELFF
TRBJ2-7 TRBV5-5 CASSLEGQGSYEQYF
TRBJ1-1 TRBV7-9 CASSSAGGTRTEAFF
TRBJ1-4 TRBV10-2 CASSDPGQGSEKLFF
TRBJ1-1 TRBV18 CASSPLTVGIAEAFF
TRBJ2-4 TRBV19 CASSIYLRDRAKNIQYF
TRBJ2-1 TRBV5-6 CASSLTSFEQFF
TRBJ2-1 TRBV29-1 CSVLPSGTEQFF
TRBJ1-1 TRBV12-5 CASGLVGRAAFF
TRBJ2-5 TRBV7-6 CASSPGTTLKETQYF
TRBJ2-3 TRBV4-2 CASSPYGLAGGGFVGTQYF
TRBJ1-4 TRBV10-3 CAISRTGDTTNEKLFF
TRBJ1-1 TRBV18 CASSPPIGQGENTEAFF
TRBJ1-5 TRBV5-5 CASSFNRPEFNQPQHF
TRBJ2-3 TRBV6-2/TRBV6-3 CASSSAGGKDTQYF
TRBJ1-5 TRBV5-1 CASSSGQGGQPQHF
TRBJ2-7 TRBV7-6 CASSQGAGTGVGKQYF